This TCR beta chain was sequenced in a study of CD8 T cells in ankylosing spondylitis. Regarding the study as a whole: There was reportedly significant enrichment of clones that were disease-linked in matched ankylosing spondylitis synovial fluid. Disease-linked clones bore a CD8+ phenotype and were relatively rare in peripheral blood. In ankylosing spondylitis blood, a motif of seven to nine highly homologous TCR beta variants appeared characteristic. Certain motif variants had earlier appeared in reactive arthritis synovial fluid and blood.

To note about this clonotype: No antigen is known for it.

Per germline, CDR1 SGHDN and CDR2 FVKESK. This CDR3 has 13 residues. V shed 0 bases and J shed 5 bases, with 7 bases lying between them. TCRdb reprocessed the 5' RACE reads via MiXCR and lists one record per CDR3 protein. The table has over 110,000 distinct CDR3 sequences, roughly 8% seen once; the top ten hold roughly 8%. The V gene is TRBV14, the J gene TRBJ1-2, with D unclear. The sequencing sample was made of synovial fluid, either unsorted or a sorted T cell fraction (not recorded which). The origin of this receptor is a male donor with ankylosing spondylitis. The CDR3 protein is CASSQDLKYGYTF. The CDR3, as DNA: TGTGCCAGCAGCCAAGATCTTAAGTATGGCTACACCTTC.